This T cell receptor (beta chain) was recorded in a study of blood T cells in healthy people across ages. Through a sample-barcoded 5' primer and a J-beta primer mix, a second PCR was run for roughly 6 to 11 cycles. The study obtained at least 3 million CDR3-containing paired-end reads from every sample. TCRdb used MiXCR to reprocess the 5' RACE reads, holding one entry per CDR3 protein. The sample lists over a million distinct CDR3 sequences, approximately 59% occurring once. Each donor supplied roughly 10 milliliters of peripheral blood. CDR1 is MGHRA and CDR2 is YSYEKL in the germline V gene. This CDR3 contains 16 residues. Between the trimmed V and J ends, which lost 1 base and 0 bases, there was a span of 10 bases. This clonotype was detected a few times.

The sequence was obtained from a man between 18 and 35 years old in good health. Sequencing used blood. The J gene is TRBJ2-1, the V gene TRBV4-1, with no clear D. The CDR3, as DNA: TGCGCCAGCAGCCAAGCGGATCGGAGCTCCTACAATGAGCAGTTCTTC. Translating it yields CASSQADRSSYNEQFF.